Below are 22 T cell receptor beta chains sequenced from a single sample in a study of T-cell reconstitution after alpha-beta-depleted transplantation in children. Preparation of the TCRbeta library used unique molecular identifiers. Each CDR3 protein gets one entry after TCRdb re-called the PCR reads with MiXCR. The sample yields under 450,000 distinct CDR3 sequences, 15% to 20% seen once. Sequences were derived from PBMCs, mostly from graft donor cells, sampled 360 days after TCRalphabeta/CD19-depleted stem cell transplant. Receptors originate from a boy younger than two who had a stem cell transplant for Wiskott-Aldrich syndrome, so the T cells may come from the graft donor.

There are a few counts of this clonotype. For the CDR3, the DNA is TGCGCCAGCAGTGAGGCCCCCTGGGGGGGACGAGAGTTCTTC. Translating gives CASSEAPWGGREFF. V is TRBV10-1 and J is TRBJ2-1, with TRBD2 identical over 7 bases. The CDR3 totals 14 residues. J was trimmed by 14 bases and V by 2 bases; bases with no gene match: 12. The germline gives CDR1 WNHNN, CDR2 SYGVQD (reference sequence).

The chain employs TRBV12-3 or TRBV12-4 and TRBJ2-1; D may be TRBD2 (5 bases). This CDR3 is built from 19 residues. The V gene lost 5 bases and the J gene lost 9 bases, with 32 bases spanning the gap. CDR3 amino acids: CASSPISHRLFSPVGEQFF. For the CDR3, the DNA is TGTGCCAGCAGTCCCATATCCCACAGACTATTCTCACCCGTGGGTGAGCAGTTCTTC.

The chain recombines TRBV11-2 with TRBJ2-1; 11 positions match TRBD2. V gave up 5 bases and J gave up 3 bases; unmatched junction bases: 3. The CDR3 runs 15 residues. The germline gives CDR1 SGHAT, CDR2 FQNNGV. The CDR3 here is CASSVGLAVYNEQFF. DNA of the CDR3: TGTGCCAGCAGCGTGGGACTAGCGGTCTACAATGAGCAGTTCTTC.

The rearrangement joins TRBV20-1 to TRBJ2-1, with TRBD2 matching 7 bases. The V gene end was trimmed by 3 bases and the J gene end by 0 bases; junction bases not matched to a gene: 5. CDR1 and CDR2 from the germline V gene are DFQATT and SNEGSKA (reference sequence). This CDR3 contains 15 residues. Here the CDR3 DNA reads TGCAGTGCTAGCGGGAGGCCGTTCTCCTACAATGAGCAGTTCTTC. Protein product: CSASGRPFSYNEQFF.

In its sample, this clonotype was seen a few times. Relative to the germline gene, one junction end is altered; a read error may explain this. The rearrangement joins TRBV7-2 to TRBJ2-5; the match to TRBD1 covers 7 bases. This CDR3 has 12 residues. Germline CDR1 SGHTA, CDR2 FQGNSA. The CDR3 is CASSLGPRTGFF. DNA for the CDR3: TGTGCCAGCAGCTTAGGTCCCCGGACAGGCTTCTTC. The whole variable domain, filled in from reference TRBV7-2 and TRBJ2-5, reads GAGVSQSPSNKVTEKGKDVELRCDPISGHTALYWYRQSLGQGLEFLIYFQGNSAPDKSGLPSDRFSAERTGGSVSTLTIQRTQQEDSAVYLCASSLGPRTGFFGPGTRLLVL.

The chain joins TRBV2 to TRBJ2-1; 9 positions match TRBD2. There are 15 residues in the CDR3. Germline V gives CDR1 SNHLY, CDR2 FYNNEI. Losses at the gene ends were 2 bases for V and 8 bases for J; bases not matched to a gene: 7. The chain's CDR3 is CASSEWREGLDEQFF. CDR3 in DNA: TGTGCCAGCAGTGAATGGCGGGAGGGCCTTGATGAGCAGTTCTTC.

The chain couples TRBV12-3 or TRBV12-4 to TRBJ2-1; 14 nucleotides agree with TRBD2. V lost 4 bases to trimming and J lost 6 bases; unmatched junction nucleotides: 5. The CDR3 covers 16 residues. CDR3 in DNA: TGTGCCAGCAGTTCGCGGGGACTAGCGGGGGTCAATGAGCAGTTCTTC. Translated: CASSSRGLAGVNEQFF.

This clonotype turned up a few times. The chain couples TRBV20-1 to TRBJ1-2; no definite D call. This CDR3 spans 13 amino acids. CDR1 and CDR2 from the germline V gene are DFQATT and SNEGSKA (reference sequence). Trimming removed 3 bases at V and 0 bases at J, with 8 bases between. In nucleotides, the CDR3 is TGCAGTGCTAGTGGGGAAGCTAACTATGGCTACACCTTC. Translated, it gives CSASGEANYGYTF.

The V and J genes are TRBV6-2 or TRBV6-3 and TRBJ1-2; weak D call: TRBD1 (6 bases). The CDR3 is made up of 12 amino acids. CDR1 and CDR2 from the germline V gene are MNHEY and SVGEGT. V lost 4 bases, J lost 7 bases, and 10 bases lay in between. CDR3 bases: TGTGCCAGCAGTTTTCAGGGGACTGGCTACACCTTC. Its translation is CASSFQGTGYTF.

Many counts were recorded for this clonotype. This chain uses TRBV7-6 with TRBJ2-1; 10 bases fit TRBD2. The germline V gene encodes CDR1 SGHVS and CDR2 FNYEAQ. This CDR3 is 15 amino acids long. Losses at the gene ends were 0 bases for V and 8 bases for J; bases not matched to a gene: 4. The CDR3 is CASSLAGTSEYEQFF. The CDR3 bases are TGTGCCAGCAGCTTAGCCGGGACTAGCGAGTATGAGCAGTTCTTC. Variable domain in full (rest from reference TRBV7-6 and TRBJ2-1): GAGVSQSPRYKVTKRGQDVALRCDPISGHVSLYWYRQALGQGPEFLTYFNYEAQQDKSGLPNDRFSAERPEGSISTLTIQRTEQRDSAMYRCASSLAGTSEYEQFFGPGTRLTVL.

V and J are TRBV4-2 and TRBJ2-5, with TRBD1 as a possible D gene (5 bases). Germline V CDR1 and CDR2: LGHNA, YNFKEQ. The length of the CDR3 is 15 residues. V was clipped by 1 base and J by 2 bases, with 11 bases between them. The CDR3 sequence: CASSQGGRDQETQYF. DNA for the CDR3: TGTGCCAGCAGCCAAGGGGGCAGGGATCAAGAGACCCAGTACTTC.

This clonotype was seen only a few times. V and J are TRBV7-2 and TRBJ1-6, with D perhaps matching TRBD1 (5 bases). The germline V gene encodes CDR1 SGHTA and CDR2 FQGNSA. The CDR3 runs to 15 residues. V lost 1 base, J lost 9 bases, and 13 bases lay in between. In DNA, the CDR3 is TGTGCCAGCAGCTTAGAGGTCCAGGGCTTTTCACCCCTCCACTTT. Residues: CASSLEVQGFSPLHF.

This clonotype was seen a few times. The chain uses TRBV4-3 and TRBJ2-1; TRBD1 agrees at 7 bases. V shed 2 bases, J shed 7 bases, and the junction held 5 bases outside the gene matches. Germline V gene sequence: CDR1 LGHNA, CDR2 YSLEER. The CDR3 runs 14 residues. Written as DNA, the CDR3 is TGCGCCAGCAGCCAAAAAATCAGGGGGAATGAGCAGTTCTTC. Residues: CASSQKIRGNEQFF.

The CDR3 bases are TGCAGTGCTAGGGGGTTTCGGACAGGGAGTTTCACCGGGGAGCTGTTTTTT. Its protein product is CSARGFRTGSFTGELFF. The rearrangement joins TRBV20-1 to TRBJ2-2; 8 bases align to TRBD1. CDR3 length: 17 residues. CDR1 DFQATT and CDR2 SNEGSKA come from the germline V gene (reference sequence). V trimming: 3 bases; J trimming: 4 bases; junction bases outside the gene matches: 13.

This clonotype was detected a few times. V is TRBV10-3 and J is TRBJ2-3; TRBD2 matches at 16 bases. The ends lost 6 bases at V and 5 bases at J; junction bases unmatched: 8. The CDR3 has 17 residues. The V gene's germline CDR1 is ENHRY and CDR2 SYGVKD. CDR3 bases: TGTGCCATCAGAGGGACTAGCGGGGGGGCCGCGAGAGATACGCAGTATTTT. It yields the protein CAIRGTSGGAARDTQYF.

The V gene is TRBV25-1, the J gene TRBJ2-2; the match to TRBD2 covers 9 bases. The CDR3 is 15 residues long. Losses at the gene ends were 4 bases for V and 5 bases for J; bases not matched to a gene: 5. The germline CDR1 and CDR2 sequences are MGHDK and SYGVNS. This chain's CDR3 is CASSAIAGVTGELFF. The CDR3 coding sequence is TGTGCCAGCAGTGCAATAGCGGGAGTAACCGGGGAGCTGTTTTTT.

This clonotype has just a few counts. Written as DNA, the CDR3 is TGTGCCAGCAGCTTAGCCGGACTAGCGGGAGGGTCTTACGAGCAGTACTTC. This sequence encodes CASSLAGLAGGSYEQYF. This chain connects TRBV7-9 to TRBJ2-7; 15 nucleotides match TRBD2. The CDR3 is 17 amino acids. V shed 0 bases, J shed 4 bases, and the junction held 4 bases outside the gene matches. Germline lookup yields CDR1 SEHNR and CDR2 FQNEAQ (reference sequence).

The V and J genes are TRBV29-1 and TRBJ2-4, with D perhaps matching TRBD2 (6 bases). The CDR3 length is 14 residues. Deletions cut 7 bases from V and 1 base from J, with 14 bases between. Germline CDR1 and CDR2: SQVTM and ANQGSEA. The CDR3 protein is CSALGTVAKNIQYF. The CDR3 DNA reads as TGCAGCGCCCTTGGGACTGTTGCCAAAAACATTCAGTACTTC.

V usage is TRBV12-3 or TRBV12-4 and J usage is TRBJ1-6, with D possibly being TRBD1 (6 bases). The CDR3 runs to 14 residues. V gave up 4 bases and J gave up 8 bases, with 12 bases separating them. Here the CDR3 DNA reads TGTGCCAGCAGTTCGAGGGGGACTGATTCACCCCTCCACTTT. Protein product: CASSSRGTDSPLHF.

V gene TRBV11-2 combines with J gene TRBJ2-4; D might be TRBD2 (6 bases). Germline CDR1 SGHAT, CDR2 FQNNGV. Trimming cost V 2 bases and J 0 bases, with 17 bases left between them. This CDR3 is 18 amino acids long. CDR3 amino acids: CASSLRAGGVEAKNIQYF. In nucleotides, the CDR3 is TGTGCCAGCAGCTTAAGAGCGGGTGGGGTTGAAGCCAAAAACATTCAGTACTTC.

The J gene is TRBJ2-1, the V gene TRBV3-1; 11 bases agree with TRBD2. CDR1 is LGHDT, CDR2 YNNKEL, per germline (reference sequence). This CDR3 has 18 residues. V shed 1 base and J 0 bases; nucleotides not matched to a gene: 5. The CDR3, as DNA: TGTGCCAGCAGCCAAGTAGCGGGAGGGCGGAGCTCCTACAATGAGCAGTTCTTC. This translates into CASSQVAGGRSSYNEQFF.

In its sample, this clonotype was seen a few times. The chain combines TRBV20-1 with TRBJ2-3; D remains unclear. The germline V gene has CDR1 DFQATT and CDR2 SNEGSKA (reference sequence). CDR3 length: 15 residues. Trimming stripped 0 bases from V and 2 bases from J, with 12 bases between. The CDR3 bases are TGCAGTGCTAGAGATTATCTGCGTAACACAGATACGCAGTATTTT. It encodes CSARDYLRNTDTQYF.